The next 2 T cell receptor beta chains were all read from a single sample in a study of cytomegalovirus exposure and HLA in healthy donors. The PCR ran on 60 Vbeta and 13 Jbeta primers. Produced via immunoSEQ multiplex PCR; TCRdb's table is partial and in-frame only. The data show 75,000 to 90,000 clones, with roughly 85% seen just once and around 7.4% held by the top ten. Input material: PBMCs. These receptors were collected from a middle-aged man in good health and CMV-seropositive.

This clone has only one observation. CDR3 sequence reads: CASSKGARETQYF. DNA of the CDR3: TGTGCCAGTAGTAAGGGGGCTAGGGAGACCCAGTACTTC. The rearrangement links TRBV19 to TRBJ2-5, with 7 positions matching TRBD1. Germline CDR1 is LNHDA and CDR2 is SQIVND (reference sequence). J was trimmed by 5 bases and V by 4 bases; bases with no gene match: 4. CDR3 length: 13 amino acids. The whole variable domain, filled in from reference TRBV19 and TRBJ2-5, reads DGGITQSPKYLFRKEGQNVTLSCEQNLNHDAMYWYRQDPGQGLRLIYYSQIVNDFQKGDIAEGYSVSREKKESFPLTVTSAQKNPTAFYLCASSKGARETQYFGPGTRLLVL.

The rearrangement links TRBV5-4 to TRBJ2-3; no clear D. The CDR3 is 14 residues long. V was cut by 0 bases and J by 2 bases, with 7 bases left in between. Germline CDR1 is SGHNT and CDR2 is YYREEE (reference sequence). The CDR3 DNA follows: TGTGCCAGCAGCTTGGCAGTTCACACAGATACGCAGTATTTT. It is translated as CASSLAVHTDTQYF.